One sample yielded the 7 T cell receptor beta chains listed below, sequenced in a study of blood T cell repertoires in COVID-19. Assay: immunoSEQ multiplex PCR; the TCRdb copy retains only in-frame clones and omits some. The repertoire has roughly 130,000 clones, approximately 89% of them found once; the top ten carry 3.6%. Specimen: peripheral blood. These receptors were obtained from an older woman with acute or convalescent COVID-19.

The chain carries TRBV19 and TRBJ1-3; D ambiguous. This CDR3 comprises 13 residues. The V gene lost 5 bases and the J gene lost 0 bases, with 5 bases spanning the gap. In germline, CDR1 is LNHDA, CDR2 SQIVND (reference sequence). DNA of the CDR3: TGTGCCAGTAGTGCGAGCTCTGGAAACACCATATATTTT. Translated, it gives CASSASSGNTIYF.

This chain connects TRBV6-1 to TRBJ2-1, with 9 bases fitting TRBD2. V shed 3 bases, J shed 4 bases, and the junction held 4 bases outside the gene matches. The germline CDR1 and CDR2 sequences are MNHNS and SASEGT. The CDR3 covers 15 residues. CDR3 in DNA: TGTGCCAGCAGTGAGCGGGAGGGCCGGTACAATGAGCAGTTCTTC. This sequence encodes CASSEREGRYNEQFF.

This sequence joins TRBV11-3 and TRBJ1-5; D unresolved. V lost 1 base, J lost 4 bases, and 5 bases lay in between. The germline CDR1 and CDR2 sequences are SGHNT and YENEEA. The CDR3 consists of 13 residues. DNA for the CDR3: TGTGCCAGCAGCTTAGGGCCGAATCAGCCCCAGCATTTT. It specifies CASSLGPNQPQHF.

The chain links TRBV2 to TRBJ1-2; D unclear. The CDR3 has 15 residues. The V gene lost 2 bases and the J gene lost 4 bases, with 14 bases spanning the gap. Germline CDR1 and CDR2: SNHLY and FYNNEI. As DNA, the CDR3 is TGTGCCAGCAGTGAATCCCAGGTCACCATCTATGGCTACACCTTC. Translated, it gives CASSESQVTIYGYTF.

This clone was seen only once. The chain carries TRBV3-1 (or the pseudogene TRBV3-2) and TRBJ1-1, with no clear D. V lost 4 bases and J lost 4, with 10 bases in between. CDR1 is LGHDT, CDR2 YNNKEL, per germline (reference sequence). The CDR3 is 13 residues long. CDR3 sequence reads: CASSPFLGTEAFF. As DNA, the CDR3 is TGTGCCAGCAGCCCTTTTCTCGGCACTGAAGCTTTCTTT.

V usage is TRBV27 and J usage is TRBJ2-5, with 7 positions matching TRBD2. V trimming: 3 bases; J trimming: 6 bases; junction bases outside the gene matches: 7. Germline assignment: CDR1 MNHEY and CDR2 SMNVEV (reference sequence). The CDR3 contains 14 residues. The CDR3 sequence is CASSLAGAEQTQYF. The CDR3 nucleotides read TGTGCCAGCAGTTTGGCGGGAGCCGAGCAGACCCAGTACTTC.

V and J are TRBV5-1 and TRBJ1-2; perhaps TRBD1 as D (6 bases). V lost 4 bases to trimming and J lost 8 bases, with 12 bases between them. The CDR3 has 12 residues. CDR1 SGHRS and CDR2 YFSETQ come from the germline V gene. DNA of the CDR3: TGCGCCAGCAGCCCACAGGGAGGGGGCTACACCTTC. Translation: CASSPQGGGYTF.